This TCR beta chain was captured by sequencing in a study of neoadjuvant anti-PD-1 for oral cavity cancer. Assay: immunoSEQ multiplex PCR; the TCRdb copy retains only in-frame clones and omits some. The data hold around 8,200 clones, with approximately 70% observed a single time. The CDR3 loop spans 13 amino acids. V was cut by 4 bases and J by 4 bases, with 7 bases left in between. The germline CDR1 and CDR2 sequences are SNHLY and FYNNEI. Regarding time point: after neoadjuvant nivolumab, at surgical resection. The chain employs TRBV2 and TRBJ2-2, with D tentatively TRBD2 (5 bases). The source was PBMCs, collected after nivolumab (anti-PD-1) treatment. This receptor was obtained from a person aged 40 to 85 with oral cavity squamous cell carcinoma. Written as DNA, the CDR3 is TGTGCCAGCAGTGGAGGAGGCACCGGGGAGCTGTTTTTT. Translating gives CASSGGGTGELFF.